This TCR beta chain was profiled in a study of blood T cell repertoires in COVID-19. The wider study: Samples representing acute and convalescent COVID-19 were sourced from the United States, Italy and Spain. Sample material is recorded as cDNA or gDNA derived from T cells, B-cell-depleted T cells, or PBMCs.

The CDR3 contains 15 residues. In germline, CDR1 is PRHDT, CDR2 FYEKMQ (reference sequence). J gave up 6 bases and V 3 bases, and 8 bases lay outside the gene matches. In Seattle, patients joined the study during active infection and were tracked longitudinally. In the source study's methods: It was from reference gene primer amplification that nucleated cell counts were estimated. Using immunoSEQ multiplex PCR, the repertoire was profiled, and TCRdb retains in-frame clones only, with some absent. V and J calls and clone size follow that table, whereas D and trimming were derived from the DNA. This table holds over 200,000 clones, around 92% found once.

The genes are TRBV13 and TRBJ2-7, with 10 bases that match TRBD1. The specimen was peripheral blood. The origin of this receptor is a person under 35 with COVID-19, enrolled during active disease. As DNA, the CDR3 is TGTGCCAGCAGCTTGGGGGACAGGGGTTCAGGCGAGCAGTACTTC. It translates to CASSLGDRGSGEQYF.